The 10 T cell receptor beta chains below were found in one sample sequenced in a study of T cell responses to AZD1222 COVID-19 vaccine. Sequencing used immunoSEQ multiplex PCR; TCRdb keeps in-frame clones, though not all of them. In the table there are about 140,000 clones, approximately 90% of which are singletons. Here the sequenced sample was peripheral blood, taken 28 days after the second AZD1222 dose. Receptors were obtained from an adult who received the AZD1222 COVID-19 vaccine.

The chain links TRBV9 to TRBJ2-6; D may be TRBD2 (5 bases). Germline V gene sequence: CDR1 SGDLS, CDR2 YYNGEE. Trimming stripped 0 bases from V and 0 bases from J, with 10 bases between. The CDR3 is 17 amino acids. The CDR3 region is CASSVATAGSGANVLTF. CDR3 nucleotide sequence: TGTGCCAGCAGCGTAGCTACGGCGGGCTCTGGGGCCAACGTCCTGACTTTC.

This chain uses TRBV9 with TRBJ2-2, with a tentative D call TRBD1 (5 bases). With 4 bases removed from V and 1 base from J, the gap between germline ends came to 14 bases. This CDR3 is 16 amino acids long. Germline loops: CDR1 SGDLS, CDR2 YYNGEE. The CDR3 loop is CASSPGAVGNTGELFF. Written as DNA, the CDR3 is TGTGCCAGCAGCCCTGGGGCAGTGGGGAACACCGGGGAGCTGTTTTTT.

CDR3 in amino acids: CASSYGTHNEKLFF. The CDR3 DNA reads as TGTGCCAGCAGCTATGGGACACATAATGAAAAACTGTTTTTT. The chain combines TRBV9 with TRBJ1-4, with D perhaps TRBD1 (6 bases). The CDR3 runs to 14 residues. The germline V gene encodes CDR1 SGDLS and CDR2 YYNGEE. The V gene lost 4 bases and the J gene lost 4 bases, with 11 bases spanning the gap.

The rearrangement uses TRBV7-9 and TRBJ2-7, with no clear D. Germline V gene lookup returns CDR1 SEHNR and CDR2 FQNEAQ (reference sequence). V dropped 2 bases and J dropped 3 bases, with 5 bases sitting between them. This CDR3 is built from 12 residues. CDR3 amino acids: CASSLSVYEQYF. The CDR3 region has the DNA TGTGCCAGCAGCTTATCTGTCTACGAGCAGTACTTC.

CDR3 sequence reads: CASSPGRSYEQYF. CDR3 in DNA: TGTGCCAGCTCACCGGGCAGGTCCTACGAGCAGTACTTC. The chain couples TRBV18 to TRBJ2-7; no definite D call. V was trimmed by 3 bases and J by 1 base, leaving 7 bases between them. Germline CDR1 and CDR2: KGHSH and LQKENI. The CDR3 consists of 13 residues.

The rearrangement uses TRBV4-1 and TRBJ2-2; D is possibly TRBD2 (5 bases). The CDR3 extends over 13 amino acids. Germline CDR1 is MGHRA and CDR2 is YSYEKL. V was cut by 4 bases and J by 8 bases, with 11 bases left in between. The CDR3 sequence is CASSPLPGGELFF. The CDR3 DNA sequence: TGCGCCAGCAGCCCGTTACCGGGAGGGGAGCTGTTTTTT.

The rearrangement uses TRBV11-2 and TRBJ2-3; 7 bases map to TRBD2. CDR1 and CDR2 from the germline V gene are SGHAT and FQNNGV. This CDR3 contains 15 residues. V was pared by 5 bases and J by 0 bases, with 5 bases of the junction left unmatched. The CDR3 protein is CASSILAASTDTQYF. Here the CDR3 DNA reads TGTGCCAGCAGCATCCTAGCGGCTAGCACAGATACGCAGTATTTT.

The chain employs TRBV10-3 and TRBJ1-1; perhaps TRBD1 as D (5 bases). The CDR3 covers 13 residues. With 8 bases removed from V and 5 bases from J, the gap between germline ends came to 15 bases. CDR1 ENHRY and CDR2 SYGVKD come from the germline V gene. Here the CDR3 DNA reads TGTGCCATCGGAAGTTCAGGGAAGACTGAAGCTTTCTTT. Protein: CAIGSSGKTEAFF.

The V and J genes are TRBV18 and TRBJ1-5, with D possibly matching TRBD1 (5 bases). The CDR3 sequence is 12 residues long. V lost 3 bases and J 9 bases, leaving 9 bases between the germline ends. CDR1 KGHSH and CDR2 LQKENI come from the germline V gene. CDR3 in amino acids: CASSPDRAPQHF. The DNA for the CDR3 is TGTGCCAGCTCACCCGACAGAGCGCCCCAGCATTTT.

The gene calls are TRBV29-1 and TRBJ2-7; 7 bases align to TRBD2. J was trimmed by 7 bases and V by 7 bases; bases with no gene match: 13. Germline lookup yields CDR1 SQVTM and CDR2 ANQGSEA. The CDR3 is 13 residues long. The DNA of the CDR3 is TGCAGCGCCTCCTGGGGGGGTGATCAGGAGCAGTACTTC. Its translation is CSASWGGDQEQYF.